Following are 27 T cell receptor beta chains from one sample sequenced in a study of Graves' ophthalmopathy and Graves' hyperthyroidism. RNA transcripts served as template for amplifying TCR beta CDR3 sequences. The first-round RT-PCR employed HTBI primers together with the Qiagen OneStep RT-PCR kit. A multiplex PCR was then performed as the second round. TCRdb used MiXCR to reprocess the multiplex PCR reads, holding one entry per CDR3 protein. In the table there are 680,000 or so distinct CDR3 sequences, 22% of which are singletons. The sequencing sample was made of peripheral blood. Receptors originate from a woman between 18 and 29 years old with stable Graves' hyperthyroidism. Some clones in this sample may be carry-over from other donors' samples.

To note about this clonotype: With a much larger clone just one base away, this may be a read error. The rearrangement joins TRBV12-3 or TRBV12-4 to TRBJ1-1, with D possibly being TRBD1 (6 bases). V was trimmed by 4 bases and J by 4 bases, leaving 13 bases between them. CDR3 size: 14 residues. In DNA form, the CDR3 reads TGTGCCAGCAGTTGGGGGGGAGGGGGCACTGAAGCTTTCTTT. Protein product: CASSWGGGGTEAFF.

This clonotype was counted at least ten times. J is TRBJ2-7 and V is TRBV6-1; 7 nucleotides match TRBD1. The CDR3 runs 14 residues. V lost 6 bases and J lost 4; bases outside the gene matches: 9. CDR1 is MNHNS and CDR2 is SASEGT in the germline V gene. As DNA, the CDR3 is TGTGCCAGCAGCACCAGGACAGGTGGTTACGAGCAGTACTTC. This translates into CASSTRTGGYEQYF.

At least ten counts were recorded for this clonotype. The CDR3 region is CSVGDRVYGYTF. As DNA, the CDR3 is TGCAGCGTTGGAGACAGGGTGTATGGCTACACCTTC. The V and J genes are TRBV29-1 and TRBJ1-2, with 7 nucleotides matching TRBD1. Germline V lookup: CDR1 SQVTM, CDR2 ANQGSEA. The V gene end was trimmed by 4 bases and the J gene end by 5 bases; junction bases not matched to a gene: 4. This CDR3 has 12 amino acids.

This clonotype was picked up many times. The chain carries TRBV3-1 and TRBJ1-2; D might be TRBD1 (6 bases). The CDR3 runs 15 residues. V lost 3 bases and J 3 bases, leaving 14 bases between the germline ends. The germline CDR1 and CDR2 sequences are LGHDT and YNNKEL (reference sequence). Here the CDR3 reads CASSHRTDAYYGYTF. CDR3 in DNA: TGTGCCAGCAGCCACCGGACAGACGCCTACTATGGCTACACCTTC. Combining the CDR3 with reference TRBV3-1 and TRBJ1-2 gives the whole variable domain DTAVSQTPKYLVTQMGNDKSIKCEQNLGHDTMYWYKQDSKKFLKIMFSYNNKELIINETVPNRFSPKSPDKAHLNLHINSLELGDSAVYFCASSHRTDAYYGYTFGSGTRLTVV.

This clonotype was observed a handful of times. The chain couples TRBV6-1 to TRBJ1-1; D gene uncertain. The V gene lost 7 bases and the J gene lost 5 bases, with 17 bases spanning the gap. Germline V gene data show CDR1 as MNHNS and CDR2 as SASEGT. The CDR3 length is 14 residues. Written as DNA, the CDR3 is TGTGCCAGCACCCCGGGCCCGGCGGGTACTGAAGCTTTCTTT. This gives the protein CASTPGPAGTEAFF.

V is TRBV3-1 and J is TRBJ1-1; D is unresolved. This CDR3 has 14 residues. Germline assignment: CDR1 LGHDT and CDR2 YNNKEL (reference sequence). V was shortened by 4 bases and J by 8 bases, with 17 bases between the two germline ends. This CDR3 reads CASSPFPGTIEAFF. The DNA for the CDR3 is TGTGCCAGCAGCCCCTTCCCGGGAACAATAGAAGCTTTCTTT.

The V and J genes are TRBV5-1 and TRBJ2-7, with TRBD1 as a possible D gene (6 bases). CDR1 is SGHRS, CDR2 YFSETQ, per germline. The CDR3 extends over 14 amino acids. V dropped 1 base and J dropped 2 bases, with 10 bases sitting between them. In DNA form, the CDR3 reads TGCGCCAGCAGCTTGACAGGGAACCCCTACGAGCAGTACTTC. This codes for CASSLTGNPYEQYF.

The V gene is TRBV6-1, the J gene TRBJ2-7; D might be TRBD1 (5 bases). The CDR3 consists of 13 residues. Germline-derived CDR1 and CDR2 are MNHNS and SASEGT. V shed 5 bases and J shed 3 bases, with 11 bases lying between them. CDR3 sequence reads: CASSIDQGYEQYF. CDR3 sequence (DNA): TGTGCCAGCAGTATAGATCAGGGCTACGAGCAGTACTTC.

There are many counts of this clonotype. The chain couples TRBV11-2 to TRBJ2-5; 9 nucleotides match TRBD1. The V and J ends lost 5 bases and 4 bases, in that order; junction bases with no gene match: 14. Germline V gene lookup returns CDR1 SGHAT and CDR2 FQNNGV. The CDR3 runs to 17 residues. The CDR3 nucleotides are TGTGCCAGCAGCGCCACCGGGACAGGGTTAAGTAGAGAGACCCAGTACTTC. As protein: CASSATGTGLSRETQYF.

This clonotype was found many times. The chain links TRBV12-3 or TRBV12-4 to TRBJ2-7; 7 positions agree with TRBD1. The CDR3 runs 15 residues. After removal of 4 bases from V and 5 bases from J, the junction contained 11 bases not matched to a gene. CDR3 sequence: CASSSPDRAVHEQYF. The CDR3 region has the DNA TGTGCCAGCAGTTCCCCCGACAGGGCGGTACACGAGCAGTACTTC.

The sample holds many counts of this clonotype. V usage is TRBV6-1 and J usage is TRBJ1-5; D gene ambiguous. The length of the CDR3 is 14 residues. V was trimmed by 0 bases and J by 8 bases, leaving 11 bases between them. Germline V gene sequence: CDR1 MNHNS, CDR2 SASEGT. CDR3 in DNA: TGTGCCAGCAGTGAAGCTACGGTACAAGAGCCCCAGCATTTT. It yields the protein CASSEATVQEPQHF.

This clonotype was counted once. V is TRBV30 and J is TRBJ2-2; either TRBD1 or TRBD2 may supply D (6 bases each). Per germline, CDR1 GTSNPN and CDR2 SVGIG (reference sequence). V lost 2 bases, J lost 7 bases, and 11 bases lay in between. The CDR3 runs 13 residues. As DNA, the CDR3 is TGTGCCTGGAGTACTAGCAGGGGCGGGGAGCTGTTTTTT. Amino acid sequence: CAWSTSRGGELFF.

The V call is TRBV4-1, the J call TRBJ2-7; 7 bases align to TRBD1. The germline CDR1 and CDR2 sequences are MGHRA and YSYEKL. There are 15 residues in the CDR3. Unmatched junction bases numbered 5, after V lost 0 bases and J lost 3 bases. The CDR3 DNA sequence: TGCGCCAGCAGCCAAGACGACAGGGCTGGCTACGAGCAGTACTTC. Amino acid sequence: CASSQDDRAGYEQYF.

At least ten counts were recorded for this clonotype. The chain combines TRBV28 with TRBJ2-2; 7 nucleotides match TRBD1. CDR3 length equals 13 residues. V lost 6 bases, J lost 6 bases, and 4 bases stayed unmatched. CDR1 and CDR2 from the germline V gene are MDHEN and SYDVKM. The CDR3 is CASRETGAGELFF. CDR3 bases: TGTGCCAGCAGGGAAACAGGGGCCGGGGAGCTGTTTTTT.

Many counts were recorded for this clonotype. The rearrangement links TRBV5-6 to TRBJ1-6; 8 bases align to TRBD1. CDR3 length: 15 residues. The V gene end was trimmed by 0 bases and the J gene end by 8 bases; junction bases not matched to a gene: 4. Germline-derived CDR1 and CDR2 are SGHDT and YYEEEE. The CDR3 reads CASSLADRDHSPLHF. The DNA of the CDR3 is TGTGCCAGCAGCTTGGCGGACAGGGACCATTCACCCCTCCACTTT.

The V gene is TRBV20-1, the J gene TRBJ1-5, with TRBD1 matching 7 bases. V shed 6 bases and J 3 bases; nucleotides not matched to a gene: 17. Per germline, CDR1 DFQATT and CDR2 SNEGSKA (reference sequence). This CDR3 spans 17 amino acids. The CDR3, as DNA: TGCAGTGCCCTCGTCAGGGGGGCCGGGTTCCTCAATCAGCCCCAGCATTTT. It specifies CSALVRGAGFLNQPQHF.

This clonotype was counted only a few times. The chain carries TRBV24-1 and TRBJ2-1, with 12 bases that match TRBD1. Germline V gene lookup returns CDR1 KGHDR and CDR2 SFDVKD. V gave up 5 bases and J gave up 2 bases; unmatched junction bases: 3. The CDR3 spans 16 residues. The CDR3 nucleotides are TGTGCCACCAGTGGAGGGACAGGGGGCACCTACAATGAGCAGTTCTTC. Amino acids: CATSGGTGGTYNEQFF.

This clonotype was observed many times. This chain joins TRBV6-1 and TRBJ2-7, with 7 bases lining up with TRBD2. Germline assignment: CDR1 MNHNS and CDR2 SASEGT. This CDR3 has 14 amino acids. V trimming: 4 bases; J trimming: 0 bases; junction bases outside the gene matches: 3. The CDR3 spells CASSVGGSSYEQYF. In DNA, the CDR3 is TGTGCCAGCAGTGTGGGCGGGAGCTCCTACGAGCAGTACTTC.

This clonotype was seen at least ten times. The CDR3 loop is CASSYDIQYF. In DNA form, the CDR3 reads TGTGCCAGCAGTTACGACATTCAGTACTTC. The chain combines TRBV6-1 with TRBJ2-4, with D unclear. CDR3 length: 10 amino acids. Germline V gene sequence: CDR1 MNHNS, CDR2 SASEGT. V lost 5 bases and J lost 8, with 4 bases in between.

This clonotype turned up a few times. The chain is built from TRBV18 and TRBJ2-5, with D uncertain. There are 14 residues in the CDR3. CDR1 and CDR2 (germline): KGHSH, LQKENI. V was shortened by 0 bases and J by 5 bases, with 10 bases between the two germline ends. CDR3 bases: TGTGCCAGCTCACCACCGTCCCGCGCGGAGACCCAGTACTTC. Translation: CASSPPSRAETQYF.

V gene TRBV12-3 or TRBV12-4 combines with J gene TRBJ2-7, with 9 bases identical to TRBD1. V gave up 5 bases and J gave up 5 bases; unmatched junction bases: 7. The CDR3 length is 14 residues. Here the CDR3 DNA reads TGTGCCAGCAGTCCTACAGGGGGCGTACACGAGCAGTACTTC. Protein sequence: CASSPTGGVHEQYF.

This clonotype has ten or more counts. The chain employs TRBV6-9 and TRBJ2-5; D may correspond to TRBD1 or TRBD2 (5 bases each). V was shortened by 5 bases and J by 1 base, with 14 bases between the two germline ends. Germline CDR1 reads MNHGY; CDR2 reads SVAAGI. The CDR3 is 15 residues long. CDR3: CASSIWDLAQETQYF. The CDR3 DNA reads TGTGCCAGCAGTATTTGGGACCTTGCCCAAGAGACCCAGTACTTC.

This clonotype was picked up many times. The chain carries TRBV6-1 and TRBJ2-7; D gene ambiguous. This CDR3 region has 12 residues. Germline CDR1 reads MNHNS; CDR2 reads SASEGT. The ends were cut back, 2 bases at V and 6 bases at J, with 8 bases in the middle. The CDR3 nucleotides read TGTGCCAGCAGTGAATTTTTTGGCGAGCAGTACTTC. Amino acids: CASSEFFGEQYF.

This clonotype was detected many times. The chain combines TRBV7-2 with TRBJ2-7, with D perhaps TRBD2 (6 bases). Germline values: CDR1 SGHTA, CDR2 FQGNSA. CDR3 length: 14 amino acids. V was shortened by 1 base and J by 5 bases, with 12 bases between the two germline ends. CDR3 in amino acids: CASSLGSSVDEQYF. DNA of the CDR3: TGTGCCAGCAGCTTAGGATCTAGCGTCGACGAGCAGTACTTC.

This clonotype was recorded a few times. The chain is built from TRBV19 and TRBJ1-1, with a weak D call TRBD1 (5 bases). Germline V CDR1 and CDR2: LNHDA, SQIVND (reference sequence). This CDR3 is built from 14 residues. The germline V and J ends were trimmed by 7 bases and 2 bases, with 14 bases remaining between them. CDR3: CASNHRQGNTEAFF. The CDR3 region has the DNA TGTGCCAGTAACCACAGGCAAGGTAACACTGAAGCTTTCTTT.

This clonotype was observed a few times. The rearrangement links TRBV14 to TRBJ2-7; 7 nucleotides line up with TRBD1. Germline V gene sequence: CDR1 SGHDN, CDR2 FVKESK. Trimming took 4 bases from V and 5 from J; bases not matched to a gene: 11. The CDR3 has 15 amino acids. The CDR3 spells CASSLRTGSFDEQYF. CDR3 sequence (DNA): TGTGCCAGCAGCCTACGGACAGGTTCTTTCGACGAGCAGTACTTC.

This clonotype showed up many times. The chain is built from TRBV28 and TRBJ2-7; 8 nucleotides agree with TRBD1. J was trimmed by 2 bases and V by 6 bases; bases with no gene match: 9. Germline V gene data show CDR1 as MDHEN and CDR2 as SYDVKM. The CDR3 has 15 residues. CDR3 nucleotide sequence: TGTGCCAGCAGCCCGGGGACAGGAGCAACCTACGAGCAGTACTTC. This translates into CASSPGTGATYEQYF.